This passage covers 21 T cell receptor beta chains from one sample sequenced in a study of immune evolution from preneoplasia to lung adenocarcinoma. Clones were read by immunoSEQ multiplex PCR, and TCRdb kept only the in-frame ones, dropping some. The sample lists over 10,000 clones, 85% to 90% seen once, with about 3.8% in the top ten. Sequencing input: FFPE tissue from an adenomatous hyperplasia lung lesion. Subset defined: atypical adenomatous hyperplasia (AAH), lung preneoplasia. The receptors were gathered from a person aged 50-70 years with lung adenocarcinoma.

This sequence joins TRBV9 and TRBJ2-3; weak D call: TRBD1 (6 bases). Deletions cut 4 bases from V and 3 bases from J, with 12 bases between. This CDR3 has 14 amino acids. Germline V gene sequence: CDR1 SGDLS, CDR2 YYNGEE. The CDR3 DNA follows: TGTGCCAGCAGCAATTGGGGGCCTACAGATACGCAGTATTTT. It codes for CASSNWGPTDTQYF.

This chain links TRBV4-1 with TRBJ1-3, with D tentatively TRBD1 (6 bases). The length of the CDR3 is 16 residues. Per the germline V gene, CDR1 is MGHRA and CDR2 is YSYEKL. V was clipped by 0 bases and J by 4 bases, with 13 bases between them. The CDR3 reads CASSQEGGGHGNTIYF. The CDR3 DNA follows: TGCGCCAGCAGCCAAGAGGGTGGGGGGCACGGAAACACCATATATTTT.

The J gene is TRBJ2-4, the V gene TRBV30, with D tentatively TRBD2 (5 bases). Trimming removed 3 bases from V and 0 bases from J, with 15 bases in between. Germline assignment: CDR1 GTSNPN and CDR2 SVGIG (reference sequence). The CDR3 extends over 16 amino acids. CDR3 coding DNA: TGTGCCTGGAGACCGGGCAGGAGGTTAGCCAAAAACATTCAGTACTTC. This gives the protein CAWRPGRRLAKNIQYF.

CDR3 bases: TGTGCCAGCAGCTTGGGCATAAGGGGCCTGAACGAGCAGTACTTC. This sequence encodes CASSLGIRGLNEQYF. The chain couples TRBV5-4 to TRBJ2-7, with D tentatively TRBD1 (5 bases). Per the germline V gene, CDR1 is SGHNT and CDR2 is YYREEE (reference sequence). The V and J ends lost 0 bases and 5 bases respectively, with 15 bases between them. The CDR3 extends over 15 amino acids.

The gene calls are TRBV5-1 and TRBJ2-5, with D perhaps assigned TRBD1 or TRBD2 (6 bases each). The end of the DNA fits TRBJ2-7 better, so the J call may be wrong. The CDR3 extends over 15 amino acids. Germline V lookup: CDR1 SGHRS, CDR2 YFSETQ. The CDR3 DNA reads TGCGCCAGCAGCTGGAGGGGACAAAGCTCCTACGAGCAGTACTTC. It yields the protein CASSWRGQSSYEQYF.

This chain joins TRBV5-4 and TRBJ2-6, with D uncertain. The CDR3 totals 14 residues. Per germline, CDR1 SGHNT and CDR2 YYREEE (reference sequence). V gave up 0 bases and J gave up 4 bases, with 5 bases separating them. The CDR3 DNA reads TGTGCCAGCAGCTTGGAGTCCGGGGCCAACGTCCTGACTTTC. Its translation is CASSLESGANVLTF.

The V and J genes are TRBV2 and TRBJ2-3; tentatively, D is TRBD1 (5 bases). Trimming cost V 5 bases and J 2 bases, with 11 bases left between them. Germline CDR1 reads SNHLY; CDR2 reads FYNNEI. The CDR3 sequence is 14 residues long. The CDR3: CASSKGRDTDTQYF. The CDR3, as DNA: TGTGCCAGCAGTAAGGGCAGGGACACAGATACGCAGTATTTT.

In the case of this clone: In the same sample, other DNA sequences code for this CDR3. V is TRBV15 and J is TRBJ1-5; TRBD1 agrees at 10 bases. Trimming at V came to 5 bases and at J to 1 base, leaving 5 bases not matched to a gene. Germline-derived CDR1 and CDR2 are LNHNV and YYDKDF (reference sequence). This CDR3 region has 16 residues. In DNA, the CDR3 is TGTGCCACCAGCGGACTGGACAGGGGGAGCAATCAGCCCCAGCATTTT. Translated, it gives CATSGLDRGSNQPQHF.

Worth noting for this clone: This clone may be a read error of a much larger clone one base away. Other DNA sequences of this sample code for an identical CDR3. This chain links TRBV5-4 with TRBJ1-1; TRBD1 agrees at 7 bases. Trimming cost V 3 bases and J 0 bases; bases outside gene matches: 8. Germline lookup yields CDR1 SGHNT and CDR2 YYREEE (reference sequence). The CDR3 is 16 residues long. The DNA of the CDR3 is TGTGCCAGCAGCTCCGGGACAGCTAGCTTGAACACTGAAGCTTTCTTT. This codes for CASSSGTASLNTEAFF.

The genes are TRBV21-1 and TRBJ2-7; TRBD1 reflects the table's D call only, with no check against the DNA. TRBV21-1 is termed a pseudogene. The CDR3 runs 19 residues. This chain's CDR3 is CASSKPLPLGARGSYEQYF. For the CDR3, the DNA is TGTGCCAGCAGCAAACCCCTCCCGTTGGGGGCAAGGGGTTCCTACGAGCAGTACTTC.

This chain links TRBV5-6 with TRBJ2-1; D remains unclear. CDR1 SGHDT and CDR2 YYEEEE come from the germline V gene. V lost 0 bases, J lost 8 bases, and 6 bases lay in between. This CDR3 is 12 amino acids long. The CDR3 bases are TGTGCCAGCAGCTTGGTCGGGTATGAGCAGTTCTTC. It encodes CASSLVGYEQFF.

The V gene is TRBV6-1, the J gene TRBJ1-1, with D uncertain. Germline V gene lookup returns CDR1 MNHNS and CDR2 SASEGT. Trimming cost V 6 bases and J 1 base, with 12 bases left between them. This CDR3 spans 14 amino acids. CDR3 in DNA: TGTGCCAGCAGAGTAACTCTCCAGAACACTGAAGCTTTCTTT. It yields the protein CASRVTLQNTEAFF.

The rearrangement links TRBV18 to TRBJ1-1, with 7 positions matching TRBD1. CDR1 is KGHSH, CDR2 LQKENI, per germline. This CDR3 is built from 16 residues. The V segment lost 0 bases and the J segment 7 bases; nucleotides outside the gene matches: 11. The CDR3 here is CASSPPGTAKNGEAFF. The DNA for the CDR3 is TGTGCCAGCTCACCACCCGGGACAGCTAAGAACGGTGAAGCTTTCTTT.

The chain is built from TRBV2 and TRBJ1-1; D is unclear. CDR3 length equals 14 residues. V was shortened by 8 bases and J by 0 bases, with 13 bases between the two germline ends. Germline loops: CDR1 SNHLY, CDR2 FYNNEI. CDR3: CASEREIVNTEAFF. The DNA of the CDR3 is TGTGCCAGCGAGAGGGAGATTGTGAACACTGAAGCTTTCTTT.

This rearrangement joins TRBV11-2 to TRBJ2-7; D is uncertain. Germline V gene sequence: CDR1 SGHAT, CDR2 FQNNGV. This CDR3 is built from 14 residues. V was shortened by 2 bases and J by 0 bases, with 8 bases between the two germline ends. The CDR3 DNA is TGTGCCAGCAGCTTATATCGTTTCTCCTACGAGCAGTACTTC. Amino acid sequence: CASSLYRFSYEQYF.

This rearrangement joins TRBV9 to TRBJ1-4; TRBD1 aligns across 8 bases. Unmatched junction bases numbered 14, after V lost 3 bases and J lost 7 bases. Germline CDR1 is SGDLS and CDR2 is YYNGEE. The CDR3 is 17 residues long. The CDR3 here is CASSAYRGQGTVEKLFF. CDR3 DNA: TGTGCCAGCAGCGCATACCGAGGACAGGGAACGGTTGAAAAACTGTTTTTT.

This clone is a singleton in its sample. The chain joins TRBV18 to TRBJ2-1; 10 positions match TRBD2. With V trimmed by 3 bases and J by 9 bases, 5 bases remained unmatched. Per germline, CDR1 KGHSH and CDR2 LQKENI. The CDR3 covers 14 residues. For the CDR3, the DNA is TGTGCCAGCTCACCCAGACTAGCGGGTACTGAGCAGTTCTTC. Protein product: CASSPRLAGTEQFF.

This chain joins TRBV29-1 and TRBJ2-5; D ambiguous. This CDR3 has 12 residues. Germline values: CDR1 SQVTM, CDR2 ANQGSEA. V was shortened by 4 bases and J by 2 bases, with 8 bases between the two germline ends. CDR3 in amino acids: CSVAHRQETQYF. CDR3 DNA sequence: TGCAGCGTTGCGCACAGACAAGAGACCCAGTACTTC.

The chain is built from TRBV28 and TRBJ2-5; 10 bases are a match to TRBD1. Trimming cost V 4 bases and J 2 bases; bases outside gene matches: 10. The CDR3 is 17 residues long. CDR1 MDHEN and CDR2 SYDVKM come from the germline V gene. As DNA, the CDR3 is TGTGCCAGCAGTTCGGGACCCGGGACAGGGGATCAAGAGACCCAGTACTTC. This translates into CASSSGPGTGDQETQYF.

The chain links TRBV5-1 to TRBJ2-7, with D possibly matching TRBD2 (5 bases). CDR3 length: 14 residues. CDR1 and CDR2 from the germline V gene are SGHRS and YFSETQ. Trimming left V 4 bases short and J 7 bases short, with 18 bases between. CDR3: CASSGSAKTGEQYF. CDR3 DNA: TGCGCCAGCAGCGGGTCCGCAAAAACGGGAGAGCAGTACTTC.

The chain is built from TRBV19 and TRBJ2-1; D perhaps matches TRBD2 (7 bases). V was trimmed by 1 base and J by 9 bases, leaving 19 bases between them. The CDR3 spans 16 residues. CDR1 LNHDA and CDR2 SQIVND come from the germline V gene (reference sequence). The CDR3 reads CASSIGGGASIGEQFF. Written as DNA, the CDR3 is TGTGCCAGTAGTATAGGGGGGGGCGCTTCCATCGGTGAGCAGTTCTTC.